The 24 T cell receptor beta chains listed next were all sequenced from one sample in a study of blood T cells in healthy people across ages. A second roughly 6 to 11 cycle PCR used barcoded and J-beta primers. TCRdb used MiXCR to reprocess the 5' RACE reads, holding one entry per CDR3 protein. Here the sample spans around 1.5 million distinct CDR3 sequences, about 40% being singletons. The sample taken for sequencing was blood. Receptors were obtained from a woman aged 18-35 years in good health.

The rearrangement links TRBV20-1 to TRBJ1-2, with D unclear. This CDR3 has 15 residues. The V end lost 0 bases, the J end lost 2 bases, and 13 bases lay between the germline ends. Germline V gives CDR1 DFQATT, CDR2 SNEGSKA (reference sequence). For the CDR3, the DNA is TGCAGTGCTAGAGATTCGGGGAAGGGAAACTATGGCTACACCTTC. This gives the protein CSARDSGKGNYGYTF.

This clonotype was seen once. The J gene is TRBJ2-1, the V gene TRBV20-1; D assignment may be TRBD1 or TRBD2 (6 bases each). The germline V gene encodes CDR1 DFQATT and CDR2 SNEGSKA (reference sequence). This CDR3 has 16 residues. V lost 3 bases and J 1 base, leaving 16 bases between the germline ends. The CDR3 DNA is TGCAGTGCTAGGTCCCCAGAGGGGGGTTCCTACAATGAGCAGTTCTTC. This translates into CSARSPEGGSYNEQFF.

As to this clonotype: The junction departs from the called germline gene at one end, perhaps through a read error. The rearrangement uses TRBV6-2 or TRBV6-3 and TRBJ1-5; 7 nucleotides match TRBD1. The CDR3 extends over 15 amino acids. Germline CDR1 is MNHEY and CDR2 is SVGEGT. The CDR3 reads CAGRSYRGADQPQHF. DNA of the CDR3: TGCGCCGGCAGATCCTACAGGGGCGCTGATCAGCCCCAGCATTTT.

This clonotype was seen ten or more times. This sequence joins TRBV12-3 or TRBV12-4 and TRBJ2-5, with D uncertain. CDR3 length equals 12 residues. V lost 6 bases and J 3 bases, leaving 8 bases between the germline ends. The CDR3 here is CASSREKETQYF. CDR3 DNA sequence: TGTGCCAGCAGCCGTGAGAAAGAGACCCAGTACTTC.

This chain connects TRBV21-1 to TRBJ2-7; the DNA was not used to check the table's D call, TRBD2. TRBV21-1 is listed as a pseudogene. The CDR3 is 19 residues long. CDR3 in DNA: TGTGCCAGCAGCAAGGGTCGACTAGCGCATGGGGGTTGGTCCTACGAGCGGTACTTC. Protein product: CASSKGRLAHGGWSYERYF.

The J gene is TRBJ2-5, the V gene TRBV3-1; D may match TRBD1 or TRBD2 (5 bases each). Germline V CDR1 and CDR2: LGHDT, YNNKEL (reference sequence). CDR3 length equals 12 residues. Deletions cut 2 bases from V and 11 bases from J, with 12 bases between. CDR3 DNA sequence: TGTGCCAGCAGCCAACCCGGGGCCCATCAGTACTTC. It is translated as CASSQPGAHQYF.

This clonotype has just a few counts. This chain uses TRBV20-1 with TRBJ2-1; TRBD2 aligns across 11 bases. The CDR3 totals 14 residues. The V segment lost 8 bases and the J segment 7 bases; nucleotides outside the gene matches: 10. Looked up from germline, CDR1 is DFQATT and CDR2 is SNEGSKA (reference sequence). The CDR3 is CSWPTSGSANEQFF. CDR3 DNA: TGCAGTTGGCCCACTAGCGGGAGTGCAAATGAGCAGTTCTTC.

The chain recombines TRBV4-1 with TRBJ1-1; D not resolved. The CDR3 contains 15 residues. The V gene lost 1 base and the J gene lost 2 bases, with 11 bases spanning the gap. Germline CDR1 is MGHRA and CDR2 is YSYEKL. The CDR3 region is CASSQVEQTNTEAFF. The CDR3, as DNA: TGCGCCAGCAGCCAAGTAGAACAGACAAACACTGAAGCTTTCTTT.

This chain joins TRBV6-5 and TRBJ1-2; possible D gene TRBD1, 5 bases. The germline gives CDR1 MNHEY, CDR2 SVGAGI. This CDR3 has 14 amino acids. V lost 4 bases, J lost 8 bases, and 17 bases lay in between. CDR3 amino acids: CASSWGGPESGYTF. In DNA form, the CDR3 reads TGTGCCAGCAGTTGGGGGGGTCCAGAATCGGGCTACACCTTC.

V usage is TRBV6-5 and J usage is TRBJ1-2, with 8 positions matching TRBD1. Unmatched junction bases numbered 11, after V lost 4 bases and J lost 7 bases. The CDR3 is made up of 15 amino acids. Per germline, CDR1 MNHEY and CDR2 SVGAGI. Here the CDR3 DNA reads TGTGCCAGCAGTTCCACCCCAGGACAGGGTTCTGGCTACACCTTC. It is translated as CASSSTPGQGSGYTF.

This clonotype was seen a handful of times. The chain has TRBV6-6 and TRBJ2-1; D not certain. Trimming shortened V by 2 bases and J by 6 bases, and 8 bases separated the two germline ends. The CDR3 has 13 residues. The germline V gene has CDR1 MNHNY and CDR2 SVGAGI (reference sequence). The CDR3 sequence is CASSYRTPNEQFF. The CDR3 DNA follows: TGTGCCAGCAGTTACCGGACCCCCAATGAGCAGTTCTTC.

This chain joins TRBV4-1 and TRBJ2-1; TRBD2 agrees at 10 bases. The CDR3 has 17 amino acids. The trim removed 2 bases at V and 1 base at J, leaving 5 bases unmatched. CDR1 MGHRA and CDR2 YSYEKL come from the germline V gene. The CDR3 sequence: CASSQTAGGQSYNEQFF. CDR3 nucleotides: TGCGCCAGCAGCCAAACAGCGGGAGGGCAATCCTACAATGAGCAGTTCTTC.

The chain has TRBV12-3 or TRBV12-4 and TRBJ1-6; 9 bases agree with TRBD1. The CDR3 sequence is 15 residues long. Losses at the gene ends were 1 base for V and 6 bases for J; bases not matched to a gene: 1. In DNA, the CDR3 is TGTGCCAGCAGTTTAGGGGGACAGGGTAATTCACCCCTCCACTTT. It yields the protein CASSLGGQGNSPLHF.

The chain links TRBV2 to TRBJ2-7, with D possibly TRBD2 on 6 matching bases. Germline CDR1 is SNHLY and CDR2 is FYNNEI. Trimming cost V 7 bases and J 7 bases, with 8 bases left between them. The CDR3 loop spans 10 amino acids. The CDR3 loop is CASTGGEQYF. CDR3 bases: TGTGCCAGCACCGGGGGTGAGCAGTACTTC.

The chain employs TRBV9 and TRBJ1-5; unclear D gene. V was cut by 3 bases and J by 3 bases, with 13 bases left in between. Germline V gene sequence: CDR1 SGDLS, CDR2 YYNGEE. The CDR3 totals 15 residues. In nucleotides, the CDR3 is TGTGCCAGCAGCGATCGAGGGCAGGTCAATCAGCCCCAGCATTTT. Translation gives CASSDRGQVNQPQHF.

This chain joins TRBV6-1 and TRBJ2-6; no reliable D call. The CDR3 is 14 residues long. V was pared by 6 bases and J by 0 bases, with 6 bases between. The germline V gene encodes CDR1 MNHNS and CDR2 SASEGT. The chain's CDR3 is CASRIPSGANVLTF. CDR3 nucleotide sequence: TGTGCCAGCAGAATCCCCTCTGGGGCCAACGTCCTGACTTTC.

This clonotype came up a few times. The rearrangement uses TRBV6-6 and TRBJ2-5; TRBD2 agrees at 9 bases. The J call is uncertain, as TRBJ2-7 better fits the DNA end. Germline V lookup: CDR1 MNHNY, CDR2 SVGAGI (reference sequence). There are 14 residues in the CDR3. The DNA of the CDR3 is TGTGCCAGCAGTTACCCAGCGGGGGGTGGCGAGCAGTACTTC. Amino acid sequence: CASSYPAGGGEQYF.

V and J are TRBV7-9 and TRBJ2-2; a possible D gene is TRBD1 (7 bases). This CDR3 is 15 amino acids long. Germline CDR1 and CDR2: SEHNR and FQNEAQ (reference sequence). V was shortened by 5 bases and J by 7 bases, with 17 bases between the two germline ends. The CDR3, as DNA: TGTGCCAGCAGCCCAAATACAGGGGAGGACGGGGAGCTGTTTTTT. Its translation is CASSPNTGEDGELFF.

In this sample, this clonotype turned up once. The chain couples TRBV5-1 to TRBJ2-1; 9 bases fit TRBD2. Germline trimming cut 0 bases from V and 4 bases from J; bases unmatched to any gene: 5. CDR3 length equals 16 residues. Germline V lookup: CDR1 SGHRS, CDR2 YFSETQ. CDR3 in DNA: TGCGCCAGCAGCTTGGACCTAGCGGGGACTTACAATGAGCAGTTCTTC. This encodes CASSLDLAGTYNEQFF. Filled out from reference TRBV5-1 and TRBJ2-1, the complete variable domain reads KAGVTQTPRYLIKTRGQQVTLSCSPISGHRSVSWYQQTPGQGLQFLFEYFSETQRNKGNFPGRFSGRQFSNSRSEMNVSTLELGDSALYLCASSLDLAGTYNEQFFGPGTRLTVL.

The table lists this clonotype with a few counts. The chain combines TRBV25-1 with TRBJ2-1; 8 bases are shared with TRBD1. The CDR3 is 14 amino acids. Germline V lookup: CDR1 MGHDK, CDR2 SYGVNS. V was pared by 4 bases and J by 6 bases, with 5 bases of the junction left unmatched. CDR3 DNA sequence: TGTGCCAGCAGTGGAGAGACAGGGGTCAATGAGCAGTTCTTC. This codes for CASSGETGVNEQFF.

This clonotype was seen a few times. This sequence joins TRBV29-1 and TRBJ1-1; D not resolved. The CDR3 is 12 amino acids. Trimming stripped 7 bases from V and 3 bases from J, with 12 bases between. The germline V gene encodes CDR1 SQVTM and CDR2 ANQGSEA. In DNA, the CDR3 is TGCAGCGCCGGGGAGGATTACACTGAAGCTTTCTTT. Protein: CSAGEDYTEAFF.

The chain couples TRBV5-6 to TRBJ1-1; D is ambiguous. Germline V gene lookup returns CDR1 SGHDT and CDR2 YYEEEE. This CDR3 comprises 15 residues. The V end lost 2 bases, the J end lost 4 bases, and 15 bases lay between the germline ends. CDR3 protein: CASSLVPGSGTEAFF. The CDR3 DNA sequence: TGTGCCAGCAGCTTAGTTCCGGGGTCTGGCACTGAAGCTTTCTTT.

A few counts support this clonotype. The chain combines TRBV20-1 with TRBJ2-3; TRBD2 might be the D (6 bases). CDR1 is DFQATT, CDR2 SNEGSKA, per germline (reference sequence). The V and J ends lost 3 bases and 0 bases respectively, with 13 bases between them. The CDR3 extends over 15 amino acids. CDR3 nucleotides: TGCAGTGCTAGGGGTAGCGGAGCTAGCACAGATACGCAGTATTTT. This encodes CSARGSGASTDTQYF.

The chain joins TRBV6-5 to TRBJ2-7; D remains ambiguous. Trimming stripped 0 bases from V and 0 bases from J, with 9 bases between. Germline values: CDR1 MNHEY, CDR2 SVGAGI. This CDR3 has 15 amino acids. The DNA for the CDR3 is TGTGCCAGCAGTTACTCTTCCCTTGACTCCTACGAGCAGTACTTC. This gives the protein CASSYSSLDSYEQYF.